This TCR beta chain was identified during a study of control samples from healthy donors and cancer patients (dated by TCRdb to about 2020). V is shortened by 7 bases, J by 5 bases, and the region joining them spans 8 bases. Inclusive of the bounding cysteine and phenylalanine, the CDR3 is 11 residues long. The sequence is cut down to CDR3 DNA, 33 bases in frame from base 1. Based on the germline V gene, the CDR1 and CDR2 sequences are SNHLY and FYNNEI. Library prep was done by the immunoSEQ multiplex PCR assay. Here the immuneACCESS table is served through TCRdb, limited to in-frame sequences with V and J called. Missing clones are a known gap in these copies; in checked studies unresolved V genes cover under half, and the rest lacks a known reason. Within this sample are roughly 150,000 clones, with roughly 93% of them counted one time only. Around 5.4% of the sample is taken by the ten largest.

About this clone: No cognate antigen has been identified for it. No much larger clonotype is one base removed from it; base qualities were not supplied.

The TCR originated in a man aged 18-30 years in good health. The chain is made from TRBV2 and TRBJ1-1; the D segment cannot be called with confidence. Source material: blood. The DNA is as follows: TGTGCCAGCACCAAGGAAACTGAAGCTTTCTTT. Translation gives CASTKETEAFF.